One T cell receptor (beta chain) is described in this entry. Its antigen is unidentified. The data belong to a study of cytomegalovirus exposure and HLA in healthy donors. Study information: Both the roughly 120 validation repertoires and the 550 to 750 first-cohort repertoires used the same platform, as reported by a later analysis.

Findings of the study overall: The authors listed some 160 TCR beta chains as cytomegalovirus-associated. Reported performance of the classifier showed diagnosis of cytomegalovirus status with high specificity and sensitivity.

V shed 0 bases and J shed 2 bases, with 16 bases lying between them. This CDR3 region has 17 residues. Per the germline V gene, CDR1 is SGHDT and CDR2 is YYEEEE. Sequenced by immunoSEQ multiplex PCR; TCRdb stores in-frame clones only, minus some. The sample lists some 83,000 clones; around 94% were seen once. The chain links TRBV5-6 to TRBJ2-3; the D gene is possibly TRBD2 (6 bases). The sequenced sample was PBMCs. The clonotype comes from a woman between 18 and 29 years old in good health and CMV-seronegative. This chain's CDR3 is CASSLEGSGLITDTQYF. CDR3 in DNA: TGTGCCAGCAGCTTGGAGGGGTCGGGACTCATCACAGATACGCAGTATTTT.